The clone carrying this TCR beta chain has only one observation. The trim removed 0 bases at V and 2 bases at J, leaving 7 bases unmatched. Germline V gene data show CDR1 as LGHNA and CDR2 as YSLEER. The CDR3 totals 18 residues. The sample originates from a study of T cell clones after liver transplantation. Assay: immunoSEQ multiplex PCR; the TCRdb copy retains only in-frame clones and omits some. The data contain 20,000 to 30,000 clones, around three quarters of them seen just once; the ten biggest clones take up roughly 2.8%. The TCR originated in a human donor who received a liver transplant. This specimen was CD4+ T cells from blood, taken before liver transplant. This chain uses TRBV4-3 with TRBJ2-1; TRBD2 matches at 10 bases. The CDR3 sequence: CASSQDTASGRPYNEQFF. The CDR3 coding sequence is TGCGCCAGCAGCCAAGATACGGCTAGCGGGAGACCCTACAATGAGCAGTTCTTC.